This T cell receptor beta chain was obtained from a study of blood T cell repertoires in COVID-19 (dated by TCRdb to 2018 to 2021). For context, the study as a whole: The collaborator samples originated in the United States, Italy and Spain and spanned the acute and convalescent phases of COVID-19. The samples were drawn from the first 160 participants of the ongoing ImmuneRACE study and from 1,254 subjects provided by 6 global collaborators. The dataset comprised deeply sampled blood TCRbeta repertoires from subjects exposed to, actively infected with, or recovered from COVID-19. Where HLA class I and class II types were available, the types were taken from metadata supplied by the sample provider, not from assay-based typing. The repertoires were made available in a free public database intended to serve as a resource for research on the immune response to SARS-CoV-2. The prospective study material was composed of cDNA or gDNA derived from T cells, B-cell-depleted T cells, or PBMCs. A de-identified subject ID, COVID-19 status, age in years and sex were almost always included in the sample metadata. The investigation overall reported the following: The quantity of clinical and demographic metadata differed by source and by participant and was supplied without curation.

Inclusive of the bounding cysteine and phenylalanine, the CDR3 is 16 residues long. Only the CDR3 region is kept as DNA, spanning 48 bases read in frame from base 1. As encoded in the germline V gene, CDR1 is MNHEY while CDR2 is SVGEGT. Trimming leaves V shorter by 5 bases and J shorter by 6 bases, with the junction holding 15 bases beyond the gene matches. Samples from volunteer blood donors who had recovered from COVID-19 were contributed by a second Seattle source. Whole blood was collected in K2EDTA tubes by collaborating institutions according to the institutions' own protocols. Collaborator samples were shipped for TCRbeta analysis as frozen whole blood, isolated PBMCs, or DNA extracted from either sample type. TCRbeta CDR3 regions were amplified from genomic DNA using the immunoSEQ Assay, a bias-controlled multiplex PCR. In the authors' own workflow: The number of nucleated cells in each sample was estimated from the amplification of reference gene primers within the assay. To quantify the absolute abundance of each unique TCRbeta CDR3 rearrangement, sequence reads were collapsed and filtered. For each sample, productive Simpson clonality was calculated as the square root of Simpson's diversity index across productive rearrangements. This is the immuneACCESS table as TCRdb keeps it, with only in-frame sequences that have V and J called. A part of the clones is gone; compared with another copy, unresolved V genes explain less than half, and the rest is unexplained. Clonal size and the V and J genes are those of that table, whereas D and trimming came from the DNA. Across this sample there are around 300,000 clones, with 83% seen only once. The top ten constitute roughly 9.4% of the sample.

Comment on this clone: The antigen it binds to is not known. It has no much larger one-base neighbor in the sample; base qualities were not kept.

The receptor's source is a woman aged 50 to 60 who had recovered from COVID-19. The sample taken for sequencing was peripheral blood. The chain was built from TRBV6-2 or TRBV6-3 and TRBJ1-2, and 7 junction bases match TRBD1. CDR3 reads: CASSAFQLTGADGYTF. The bases read TGTGCCAGCAGTGCCTTTCAATTAACAGGGGCAGATGGCTACACCTTC.